Here is one T cell receptor beta chain with its context. Its antigen is as yet unknown. Per germline, CDR1 SGHDT and CDR2 YYEEEE. V lost 1 base, J lost 5 bases, and 6 bases stayed unmatched. The CDR3 is made up of 16 amino acids. This record comes from a study of post-analysis software for immune sequencing data. Looking at the study overall: Patients with relapsing-remitting, secondary progressive and progressive-relapsing multiple sclerosis courses were all represented. Overall study findings and caveats: Controls showed lower frequencies than patients for roughly five TRBV segments, and TRBV5-6, TRBV5-1 and TRBV20-1 were among these. Multiple sclerosis patients had significantly lower normalized Chao1 diversity than controls. Strong same-batch co-clustering of samples appeared with F measure clustering.

cDNA libraries of TCR beta carried unique molecular identifiers. One entry per CDR3 protein, called by TCRdb with MiXCR from the PCR reads. The profile shows 750,000 to 900,000 distinct CDR3 sequences, 46% of them singletons. This chain connects TRBV5-6 to TRBJ2-1; 10 bases are a match to TRBD2. The sequence derives from a girl aged 10 to 17 with multiple sclerosis. Source material: blood. CDR3 in DNA: TGTGCCAGCAGCTTGAGGGCTAGCGGGGGCAACAATGAGCAGTTCTTC. Translation: CASSLRASGGNNEQFF.